The 3 T cell receptor beta chains presented below share a single source sample, sequenced in a study of shared clonotypes between healthy human individuals. Clones were read by immunoSEQ multiplex PCR, and TCRdb kept only the in-frame ones, dropping some. The sample contains 2 million to 3 million clones, about 92% of which appear only once. Sequenced material: naive CD4+ T cells sorted from blood. Specified subset: CD45RA+ positively selected. The source is a man aged 18 to 30 in good health.

This clone was seen once. The chain links TRBV7-8 to TRBJ2-7, with D unclear. With 1 base removed from V and 6 bases from J, the gap between germline ends came to 13 bases. There are 14 residues in the CDR3. The germline V gene encodes CDR1 SGHVS and CDR2 FQNEAQ. The CDR3 nucleotides read TGTGCCAGCAGCTTAGAGCTATTACACCGCGAGCAGTACTTC. Translation: CASSLELLHREQYF.

The chain uses TRBV4-1 and TRBJ1-6; tentative D call: TRBD1 (5 bases). Germline CDR1 and CDR2: MGHRA and YSYEKL. This CDR3 has 15 residues. V lost 0 bases to trimming and J lost 8 bases, with 11 bases between them. CDR3 loop: CASSQEQGVDSPLHF. As DNA, the CDR3 is TGCGCCAGCAGCCAAGAGCAGGGTGTCGATTCACCCCTCCACTTT.

The chain carries TRBV29-1 and TRBJ2-5; 7 bases match TRBD1. The germline gives CDR1 SQVTM, CDR2 ANQGSEA. Trimming cost V 4 bases and J 2 bases; bases outside gene matches: 4. There are 13 residues in the CDR3. CDR3 sequence reads: CSVADRAQETQYF. The CDR3 DNA follows: TGCAGCGTTGCTGACAGGGCACAAGAGACCCAGTACTTC.